A single sample gave rise to the 21 T cell receptor beta chains below, sequenced in a study of blood T cells in healthy people across ages. It was with a sample-barcoded 5' primer and a J-beta primer mix that a second PCR of roughly 6 to 11 cycles was run. TCRdb reprocessed the 5' RACE reads with MiXCR, giving one entry per CDR3 protein. Here the sample spans 1.5 million to 2 million distinct CDR3 sequences, about 39% being singletons. Material for sequencing was blood. Every receptor here comes from a human donor in good health.

The J gene is TRBJ2-3, the V gene TRBV7-8, with TRBD2 matching over 12 bases. The junction had 3 bases not matched to a gene; V was cut back by 4 bases and J by 4 bases. Germline lookup yields CDR1 SGHVS and CDR2 FQNEAQ. The CDR3 loop spans 15 amino acids. CDR3 loop: CASSYASGGADTQYF. The DNA for the CDR3 is TGTGCCAGCAGCTATGCTAGCGGGGGGGCAGATACGCAGTATTTT. Full variable domain (remainder filled in from reference TRBV7-8 and TRBJ2-3): GAGVSQSPRYKVAKRGQDVALRCDPISGHVSLFWYQQALGQGPEFLTYFQNEAQLDKSGLPSDRFFAERPEGSVSTLKIQRTQQEDSAVYLCASSYASGGADTQYFGPGTRLTVL.

The J gene is TRBJ2-5, the V gene TRBV24-1; perhaps TRBD2 as D (5 bases). The CDR3 is 13 residues long. The germline V gene encodes CDR1 KGHDR and CDR2 SFDVKD. Trimming took 6 bases from V and 4 from J, leaving 11 bases between them. CDR3 coding DNA: TGTGCCACCAGTAGAGTTGGAGGAGAGACCCAGTACTTC. Amino acid sequence: CATSRVGGETQYF.

Notes on this clonotype: Mismatch with germline at one junction end may stem from a read error. This chain uses TRBV6-1 with TRBJ1-4, with D hard to call. The germline CDR1 and CDR2 sequences are MNHNS and SASEGT. The CDR3 has 16 residues. In DNA form, the CDR3 reads TGTGTCAGCACCACTAGCGGGTTACTAACACGAGAAAAACTGTTTTTT. Translating gives CVSTTSGLLTREKLFF.

The rearrangement links TRBV20-1 to TRBJ2-7; D might be TRBD2 (6 bases). The CDR3 totals 14 residues. Germline CDR1 and CDR2: DFQATT and SNEGSKA (reference sequence). Deletions cut 0 bases from V and 3 bases from J, with 12 bases between. The CDR3 DNA follows: TGCAGTGCTAGAGAGGGGCGGGGAGGCTACGAGCAGTACTTC. Its translation is CSAREGRGGYEQYF.

This clonotype was seen many times. Compared with germline, one end of the junction differs, possibly owing to a read error. The rearrangement links TRBV3-1 to TRBJ1-1; the D gene is possibly TRBD1 (6 bases). This CDR3 has 13 residues. Germline V gene sequence: CDR1 LGHDT, CDR2 YNNKEL (reference sequence). The CDR3 reads CASSQGGGTEAFF. The CDR3 nucleotides are TGCGCCAGCAGCCAAGGGGGGGGCACTGAAGCTTTCTTT.

V gene TRBV14 combines with J gene TRBJ1-1, with D perhaps matching TRBD1 (6 bases). In germline, CDR1 is SGHDN, CDR2 FVKESK. Trimming removed 1 base from V and 5 bases from J, with 14 bases in between. The CDR3 has 15 amino acids. The CDR3 reads CASSQARGFGTEAFF. The CDR3 DNA is TGTGCCAGCAGCCAAGCCAGGGGATTTGGAACTGAAGCTTTCTTT.

A remark on this clonotype: A clone one base away is much larger, so this may be a read error. The V and J genes are TRBV12-3 or TRBV12-4 and TRBJ1-2; D might be TRBD1 (5 bases). This CDR3 region has 15 residues. The chain's CDR3 is CASSYRGVTNYGCTF. CDR3 sequence (DNA): TGTGCCAGCAGTTATAGAGGGGTAACTAACTATGGCTGCACCTTC.

This sequence joins TRBV5-6 and TRBJ2-5; D call uncertain. The CDR3 extends over 14 amino acids. V lost 3 bases to trimming and J lost 2 bases, with 11 bases between them. Germline V CDR1 and CDR2: SGHDT, YYEEEE. The CDR3 reads CASSWVATQETQYF. The CDR3 nucleotides are TGTGCCAGCAGCTGGGTTGCAACACAAGAGACCCAGTACTTC.

J is TRBJ2-4 and V is TRBV5-6; 9 bases match TRBD1. CDR3 length: 13 residues. Germline loops: CDR1 SGHDT, CDR2 YYEEEE. Trimming at V came to 6 bases and at J to 8 bases, leaving 6 bases not matched to a gene. The CDR3 DNA reads TGTGCCAGCAACACAGGGGGCGCATACATTCAGTACTTC. This translates into CASNTGGAYIQYF.

This clonotype was counted only a few times. The V call is TRBV11-2, the J call TRBJ1-2; D may be TRBD1 (5 bases). Per germline, CDR1 SGHAT and CDR2 FQNNGV. CDR3 length: 13 amino acids. V lost 3 bases and J lost 8, with 13 bases in between. CDR3 in DNA: TGTGCCAGCAGCTTTCAAGTAGGGGCGGGCTACACCTTC. Protein sequence: CASSFQVGAGYTF.

The chain recombines TRBV29-1 with TRBJ1-2; D gene ambiguous. The CDR3 sequence is 12 residues long. V was trimmed by 7 bases and J by 3 bases, leaving 12 bases between them. Germline V gene data show CDR1 as SQVTM and CDR2 as ANQGSEA. The CDR3 here is CSASDGHYGYTF. The CDR3 coding sequence is TGCAGCGCCTCGGACGGACACTATGGCTACACCTTC.

The J gene is TRBJ1-5, the V gene TRBV29-1; tentative D call: TRBD1 (6 bases). Germline-derived CDR1 and CDR2 are SQVTM and ANQGSEA. Trimming shortened V by 7 bases and J by 4 bases, and 14 bases separated the two germline ends. The CDR3 extends over 13 amino acids. Written as DNA, the CDR3 is TGCAGCGCCCGAGGGGGACCTAATCAGCCCCAGCATTTT. This encodes CSARGGPNQPQHF.

The chain couples TRBV4-3 to TRBJ1-1; D not certain. Trimming took off 0 bases at V and 11 bases at J, with 13 bases between the two ends. There are 13 residues in the CDR3. Germline V gene lookup returns CDR1 LGHNA and CDR2 YSLEER. The DNA of the CDR3 is TGCGCCAGCAGCCAAGAAGCCTACCGGCGTGCTTTCTTT. Translating gives CASSQEAYRRAFF.

Notes on this clonotype: At one end the junction does not follow the germline gene, possibly because of a read error. This chain connects TRBV20-1 to TRBJ1-1; 8 bases line up with TRBD1. The CDR3 spans 17 residues. Germline CDR1 is DFQATT and CDR2 is SNEGSKA (reference sequence). The CDR3 is CSASRFLDRAVKTEAFF. The CDR3 region has the DNA TGCAGTGCTAGTAGGTTTCTGGACAGGGCTGTGAAAACTGAAGCTTTCTTT.

The chain has TRBV6-1 and TRBJ2-6, with TRBD1 matching over 8 bases. CDR1 is MNHNS, CDR2 SASEGT, per germline. The length of the CDR3 is 21 residues. V trimming: 6 bases; J trimming: 0 bases; junction bases outside the gene matches: 19. In DNA form, the CDR3 reads TGTGCCAGCAGGGAGAGGTTCTATACGGGACAGGACTTCTCTGGGGCCAACGTCCTGACTTTC. Protein product: CASRERFYTGQDFSGANVLTF.

This clonotype was detected ten times or more. The DNA of the CDR3 is TGCGCCAGCAGCTTGGGAGAGGGCTATGGCTACACCTTC. Encoded protein: CASSLGEGYGYTF. The rearrangement joins TRBV5-1 to TRBJ1-2; D is unresolved. This CDR3 contains 13 residues. The V end was cut by 0 bases, the J end by 4 bases, with 7 bases between. Germline CDR1 and CDR2: SGHRS and YFSETQ. Combining the CDR3 with reference TRBV5-1 and TRBJ1-2 gives the whole variable domain KAGVTQTPRYLIKTRGQQVTLSCSPISGHRSVSWYQQTPGQGLQFLFEYFSETQRNKGNFPGRFSGRQFSNSRSEMNVSTLELGDSALYLCASSLGEGYGYTFGSGTRLTVV.

The chain employs TRBV4-3 and TRBJ2-1, with a weak D call TRBD2 (6 bases). This CDR3 has 16 residues. Trimming left V 6 bases short and J 6 bases short, with 21 bases between. CDR1 and CDR2 from the germline V gene are LGHNA and YSLEER. CDR3 DNA sequence: TGCGCCAGCAGTTACAAGTGGGGGGTACACGTCAATGAGCAGTTCTTC. It is translated as CASSYKWGVHVNEQFF.

The chain combines TRBV7-9 with TRBJ2-3; the match to TRBD1 covers 10 bases. The CDR3 has 17 amino acids. Per germline, CDR1 SEHNR and CDR2 FQNEAQ (reference sequence). The ends lost 5 bases at V and 4 bases at J; junction bases unmatched: 12. CDR3 in amino acids: CASSDLRTGGFADTQYF. CDR3 coding DNA: TGTGCCAGCAGCGACTTACGGACAGGGGGTTTCGCAGATACGCAGTATTTT.

The chain links TRBV5-1 to TRBJ1-2; D gene ambiguous. This CDR3 spans 12 amino acids. Trimming took off 5 bases at V and 8 bases at J, with 13 bases between the two ends. Germline-derived CDR1 and CDR2 are SGHRS and YFSETQ. CDR3 region: CASRVDKDGYTF. In DNA, the CDR3 is TGCGCCAGCAGGGTGGATAAGGACGGCTACACCTTC.

J is TRBJ1-5 and V is TRBV7-2, with D tentatively TRBD1 (5 bases). Trimming removed 5 bases at V and 11 bases at J, with 19 bases between. Germline V gene data show CDR1 as SGHTA and CDR2 as FQGNSA. The CDR3 is 14 residues long. CDR3 bases: TGTGCCAGCAGCCCGGGACTAGCGGGGGAGACCCAGCATTTT. Amino acids: CASSPGLAGETQHF.

The V and J genes are TRBV6-1 and TRBJ2-3; D call uncertain. CDR1 and CDR2 from the germline V gene are MNHNS and SASEGT. V gave up 6 bases and J gave up 4 bases, with 11 bases separating them. This CDR3 contains 13 residues. The CDR3 DNA is TGTGCCAGCAGGCTCGTACCTTCAGATACGCAGTATTTT. Translation gives CASRLVPSDTQYF.